The next 20 T cell receptor beta chains were all read from a single sample in a study of T cell repertoires in cytomegalovirus infection. One entry per CDR3 protein, called by TCRdb with MiXCR from the reads. Here the sample spans 150,000 to 200,000 distinct CDR3 sequences, roughly 9.8% being singletons. Input material: PBMCs. These receptors were obtained from a human donor in good health (CMV status not recorded). Some clones in this sample may be carry-over from other donors' samples.

The chain couples TRBV4-2 to TRBJ1-1; 11 nucleotides agree with TRBD1. Germline CDR1 LGHNA, CDR2 YNFKEQ. CDR3 length equals 16 residues. J was trimmed by 5 bases and V by 0 bases; bases with no gene match: 5. CDR3 amino acids: CASSQDPGTGGTEAFF. CDR3 in DNA: TGTGCCAGCAGCCAAGATCCGGGGACAGGGGGGACTGAAGCTTTCTTT.

The chain joins TRBV10-3 to TRBJ2-5, with a weak D call TRBD2 (6 bases). The CDR3 covers 15 residues. Trimming took off 3 bases at V and 3 bases at J, with 14 bases between the two ends. Germline V gene data show CDR1 as ENHRY and CDR2 as SYGVKD. DNA for the CDR3: TGTGCCATCAGTGATGGTAGCGGAGGGGAAGAGACCCAGTACTTC. Its protein is CAISDGSGGEETQYF.

This clonotype was seen many times. The V call is TRBV12-3 or TRBV12-4, the J call TRBJ2-7; 10 bases are shared with TRBD2. The CDR3 consists of 15 residues. V gave up 4 bases and J gave up 3 bases; unmatched junction bases: 6. CDR3 bases: TGTGCCAGCAGTTCCCTAGCGGGAGTGGGCTACGAGCAGTACTTC. Protein sequence: CASSSLAGVGYEQYF.

This clonotype was counted between two and nine times. The V and J genes are TRBV28 and TRBJ2-7; TRBD2 agrees at 7 bases. This CDR3 comprises 15 residues. Germline V gene sequence: CDR1 MDHEN, CDR2 SYDVKM. With 1 base clipped from V and 5 bases from J, the junction kept 8 bases outside the gene matches. The CDR3 nucleotides read TGTGCCAGCAGTTTATCCGGCGGGAGAGAGGACGAGCAGTACTTC. Protein sequence: CASSLSGGREDEQYF.

This clonotype has only a few counts. This chain uses TRBV6-1 with TRBJ2-1; D is ambiguous. The V and J ends lost 7 bases and 5 bases respectively, with 9 bases between them. Looked up from germline, CDR1 is MNHNS and CDR2 is SASEGT. This CDR3 contains 12 residues. CDR3 residues: CASMRTNNEQFF. Here the CDR3 DNA reads TGTGCCAGCATGCGGACCAACAATGAGCAGTTCTTC.

This clonotype was found many times. The chain carries TRBV7-2 and TRBJ2-7; D not certain. Germline CDR1 SGHTA, CDR2 FQGNSA. V lost 4 bases and J 0 bases, leaving 10 bases between the germline ends. This CDR3 spans 14 amino acids. In DNA, the CDR3 is TGTGCCAGCAGCTCCGGTGGTAGCTCCTACGAGCAGTACTTC. This gives the protein CASSSGGSSYEQYF.

This chain uses TRBV20-1 with TRBJ1-2; weak D call: TRBD1 (6 bases). This CDR3 is 12 amino acids long. CDR1 and CDR2 from the germline V gene are DFQATT and SNEGSKA (reference sequence). The V end was cut by 4 bases, the J end by 8 bases, with 14 bases between. The CDR3: CSATQGLRGYTF. The CDR3 nucleotides are TGCAGTGCTACACAGGGATTGAGAGGCTACACCTTC.

V usage is TRBV13 and J usage is TRBJ2-3, with 11 bases lining up with TRBD2. The CDR3 is 15 amino acids. Trimming at V came to 3 bases and at J to 5 bases, leaving 4 bases not matched to a gene. Germline V gene sequence: CDR1 PRHDT, CDR2 FYEKMQ (reference sequence). The CDR3 region is CASSFATSGIDTQYF. The CDR3 DNA reads as TGTGCCAGCAGCTTCGCGACTAGCGGGATAGATACGCAGTATTTT.

There are many counts of this clonotype. The chain uses TRBV20-1 and TRBJ1-5, with TRBD1 as a possible D gene (5 bases). Germline V gene data show CDR1 as DFQATT and CDR2 as SNEGSKA (reference sequence). Trimming pared 1 base from V and 1 base from J, leaving 8 bases between. The CDR3 runs to 14 residues. The CDR3 is CSARGQISNQPQHF. Written as DNA, the CDR3 is TGCAGTGCTAGAGGACAGATAAGCAATCAGCCCCAGCATTTT.

This clonotype was detected a few times. CDR3 loop: CASSAGGGLPEAFF. The CDR3 DNA follows: TGCGCCAGCAGTGCAGGGGGCGGTTTGCCTGAAGCTTTCTTT. J is TRBJ1-1 and V is TRBV10-1; 8 nucleotides line up with TRBD1. V dropped 4 bases and J dropped 6; count of bases not matched to a gene: 7. CDR3 size: 14 residues. CDR1 is WNHNN, CDR2 SYGVQD, per germline (reference sequence).

This clonotype was detected ten times or more. CDR3 nucleotide sequence: TGTGCCAGCAGCTTAAGGGCAGGGGATAGCAATCAGCCCCAGCATTTT. Its translation: CASSLRAGDSNQPQHF. The rearrangement uses TRBV7-6 and TRBJ1-5, with D tentatively TRBD1 (6 bases). Looked up from germline, CDR1 is SGHVS and CDR2 is FNYEAQ. Deletions cut 2 bases from V and 0 bases from J, with 11 bases between. The CDR3 runs to 16 residues. Full variable domain (rest looked up from reference TRBV7-6 and TRBJ1-5): GAGVSQSPRYKVTKRGQDVALRCDPISGHVSLYWYRQALGQGPEFLTYFNYEAQQDKSGLPNDRFSAERPEGSISTLTIQRTEQRDSAMYRCASSLRAGDSNQPQHFGDGTRLSIL.

The V call is TRBV5-1, the J call TRBJ2-7; 8 bases match TRBD1. After removal of 3 bases from V and 5 bases from J, the junction contained 7 bases not matched to a gene. Germline V lookup: CDR1 SGHRS, CDR2 YFSETQ. There are 14 residues in the CDR3. The DNA for the CDR3 is TGCGCCAGCAGCTCCGGACAGGGACCCCACGAGCAGTACTTC. Encoded protein: CASSSGQGPHEQYF.

This clonotype was detected once. The CDR3 here is CSVGGGIQVYGYTF. CDR3 DNA sequence: TGCAGCGTTGGGGGAGGAATTCAAGTCTATGGCTACACCTTC. The rearrangement joins TRBV29-1 to TRBJ1-2; D is ambiguous. Between the trimmed V and J ends, which lost 4 bases and 4 bases, there was a span of 16 bases. This CDR3 spans 14 amino acids. Germline values: CDR1 SQVTM, CDR2 ANQGSEA.

V usage is TRBV7-9 and J usage is TRBJ1-1; D ambiguous. Germline assignment: CDR1 SEHNR and CDR2 FQNEAQ (reference sequence). This CDR3 spans 12 amino acids. Trimming removed 6 bases at V and 5 bases at J, with 10 bases between. CDR3 DNA sequence: TGTGCCAGCAGGGGAGTTGTTACTGAAGCTTTCTTT. Its translation is CASRGVVTEAFF.

This clonotype appeared many times. The J gene is TRBJ2-7, the V gene TRBV28; no reliable D call. Germline CDR1 reads MDHEN; CDR2 reads SYDVKM. V was clipped by 6 bases and J by 2 bases, with 14 bases between them. CDR3 length: 14 residues. The CDR3 DNA sequence: TGTGCCAGCAGCACGAAAAAACTCACCTACGAGCAGTACTTC. This sequence encodes CASSTKKLTYEQYF.

This clonotype was seen only a few times. V usage is TRBV7-9 and J usage is TRBJ1-4; 9 nucleotides line up with TRBD1. Germline CDR1 is SEHNR and CDR2 is FQNEAQ (reference sequence). The CDR3 length is 14 residues. Trimming cost V 2 bases and J 7 bases; bases outside gene matches: 2. The CDR3 spells CASSLTGQGEKLFF. In nucleotides, the CDR3 is TGTGCCAGCAGCTTAACGGGACAGGGTGAAAAACTGTTTTTT.

The rearrangement joins TRBV29-1 to TRBJ2-2; D possibly corresponds to TRBD2 (5 bases). The CDR3 sequence is 14 residues long. The germline gives CDR1 SQVTM, CDR2 ANQGSEA. V was cut by 7 bases and J by 2 bases, with 14 bases left in between. The CDR3 DNA reads as TGCAGCGCTAGGCTCGGGGTTAACACCGGGGAGCTGTTTTTT. Its protein is CSARLGVNTGELFF.

The chain joins TRBV28 to TRBJ1-6; 7 nucleotides line up with TRBD1. The CDR3 extends over 15 amino acids. J lost 7 bases, V lost 8 bases, and 11 bases had no gene match. Germline CDR1 and CDR2: MDHEN and SYDVKM. The CDR3 region has the DNA TGTGCCAGCGAGACCCCGACAGGGAAGAATTCACCCCTCCACTTT. Encoded protein: CASETPTGKNSPLHF.

This clonotype was seen a few times. The rearrangement joins TRBV20-1 to TRBJ2-7, with a possible D match to TRBD1 (8 bases). The CDR3 is 15 amino acids. The V end was cut by 4 bases, the J end by 2 bases, with 18 bases between. Germline V lookup: CDR1 DFQATT, CDR2 SNEGSKA (reference sequence). CDR3 amino acids: CSAKTGGGGAYEQYF. CDR3 sequence (DNA): TGCAGTGCTAAAACAGGGGGAGGGGGAGCCTACGAGCAGTACTTC.

This clonotype appeared a few times. J is TRBJ2-5 and V is TRBV11-3; no clear D. V was shortened by 5 bases and J by 2 bases, with 18 bases between the two germline ends. CDR1 and CDR2 (germline): SGHNT, YENEEA. CDR3 length: 16 amino acids. CDR3 region: CASSPIYFGRQETQYF. The CDR3 nucleotides are TGTGCCAGCAGCCCCATTTACTTTGGGCGGCAAGAGACCCAGTACTTC.